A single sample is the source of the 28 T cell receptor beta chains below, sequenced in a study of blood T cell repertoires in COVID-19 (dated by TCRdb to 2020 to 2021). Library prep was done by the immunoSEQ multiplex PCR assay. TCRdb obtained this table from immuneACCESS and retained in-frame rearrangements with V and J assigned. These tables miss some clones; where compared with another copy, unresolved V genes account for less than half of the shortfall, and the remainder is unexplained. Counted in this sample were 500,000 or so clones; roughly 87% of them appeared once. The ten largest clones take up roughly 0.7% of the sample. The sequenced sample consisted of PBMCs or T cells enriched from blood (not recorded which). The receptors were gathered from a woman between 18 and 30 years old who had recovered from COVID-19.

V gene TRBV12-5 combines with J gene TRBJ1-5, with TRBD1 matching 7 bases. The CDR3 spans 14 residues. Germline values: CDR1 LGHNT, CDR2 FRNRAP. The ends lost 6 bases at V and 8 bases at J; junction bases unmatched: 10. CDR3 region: CASGPGQVREPQHF. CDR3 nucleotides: TGTGCTAGTGGCCCCGGACAGGTCAGGGAGCCCCAGCATTTT.

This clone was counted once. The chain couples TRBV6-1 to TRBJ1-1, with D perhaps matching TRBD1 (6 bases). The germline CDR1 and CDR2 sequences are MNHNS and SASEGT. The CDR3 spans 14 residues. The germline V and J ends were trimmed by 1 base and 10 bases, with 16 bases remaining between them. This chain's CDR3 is CASSEGAGGLRAFF. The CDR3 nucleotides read TGTGCCAGCAGTGAAGGAGCGGGGGGCCTAAGAGCTTTCTTT.

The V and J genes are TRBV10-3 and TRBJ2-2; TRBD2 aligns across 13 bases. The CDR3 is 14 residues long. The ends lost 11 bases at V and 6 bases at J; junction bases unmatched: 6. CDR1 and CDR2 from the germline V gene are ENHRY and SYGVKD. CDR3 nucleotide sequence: TGTGCCGCCGTGGGACTAGCGGGGTCCGGGGAGCTGTTTTTT. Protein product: CAAVGLAGSGELFF.

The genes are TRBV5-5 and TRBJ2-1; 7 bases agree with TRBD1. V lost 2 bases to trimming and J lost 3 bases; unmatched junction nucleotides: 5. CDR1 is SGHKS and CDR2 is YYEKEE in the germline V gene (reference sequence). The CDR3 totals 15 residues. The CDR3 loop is CASSLSQGVYNEQFF. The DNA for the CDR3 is TGTGCCAGCAGCTTAAGCCAGGGGGTCTACAATGAGCAGTTCTTC.

As DNA, the CDR3 is TGTGCCACCAGGGGCGGACAGGGGGTCATGGAGCCCCAGCATTTT. The encoded protein is CATRGGQGVMEPQHF. This sequence joins TRBV24-1 and TRBJ1-5; 10 nucleotides align to TRBD1. Germline CDR1 KGHDR, CDR2 SFDVKD. CDR3 length: 15 residues. J lost 8 bases, V lost 7 bases, and 10 bases had no gene match.

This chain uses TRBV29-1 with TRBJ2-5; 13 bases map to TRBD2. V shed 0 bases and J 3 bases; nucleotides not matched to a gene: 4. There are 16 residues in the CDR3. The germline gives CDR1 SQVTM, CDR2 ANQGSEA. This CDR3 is CSVEDWGTSGEETQYF. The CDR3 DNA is TGCAGCGTTGAAGATTGGGGGACTAGCGGGGAAGAGACCCAGTACTTC.

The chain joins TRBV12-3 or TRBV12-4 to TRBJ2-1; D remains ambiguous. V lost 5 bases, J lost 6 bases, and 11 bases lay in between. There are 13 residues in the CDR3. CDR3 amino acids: CASSPLRGNEQFF. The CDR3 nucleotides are TGTGCCAGCAGTCCCCTTCGAGGCAATGAGCAGTTCTTC.

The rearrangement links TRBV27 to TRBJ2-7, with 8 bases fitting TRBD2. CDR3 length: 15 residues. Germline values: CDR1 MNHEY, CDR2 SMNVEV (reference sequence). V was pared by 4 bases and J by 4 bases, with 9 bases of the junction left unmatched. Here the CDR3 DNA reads TGTGCCAGCAGTTCCGGGGGGGGAAGGCTGTACGAGCAGTACTTC. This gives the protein CASSSGGGRLYEQYF.

CDR3 nucleotides: TGTGCCAGCAGCCAAGCTGAGCAGAACACTGAAGCTTTCTTT. It is translated as CASSQAEQNTEAFF. The chain links TRBV3-1 (or the pseudogene TRBV3-2) to TRBJ1-1; D is unclear. This CDR3 comprises 14 residues. The V and J ends lost 1 base and 1 base respectively, with 7 bases between them. Germline V gene sequence: CDR1 LGHDT, CDR2 YNNKEL (reference sequence).

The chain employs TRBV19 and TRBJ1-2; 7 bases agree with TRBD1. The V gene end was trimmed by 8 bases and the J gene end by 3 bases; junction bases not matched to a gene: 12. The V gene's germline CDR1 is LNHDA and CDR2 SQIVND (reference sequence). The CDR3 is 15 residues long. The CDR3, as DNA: TGTGCCAGTGCTGAACAGGGGACAAATGACTATGGCTACACCTTC. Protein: CASAEQGTNDYGYTF.

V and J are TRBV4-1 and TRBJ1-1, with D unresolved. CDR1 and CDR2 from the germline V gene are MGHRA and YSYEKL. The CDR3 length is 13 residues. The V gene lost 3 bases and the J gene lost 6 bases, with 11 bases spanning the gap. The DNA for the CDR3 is TGCGCCAGCAGCCATTCCCCCGTCCCTGAAGCTTTCTTT. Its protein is CASSHSPVPEAFF.

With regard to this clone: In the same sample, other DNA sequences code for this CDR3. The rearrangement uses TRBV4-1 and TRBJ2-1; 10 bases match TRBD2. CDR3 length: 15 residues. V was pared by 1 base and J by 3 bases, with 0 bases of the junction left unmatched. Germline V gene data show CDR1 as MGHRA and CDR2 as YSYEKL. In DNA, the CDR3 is TGCGCCAGCAGCCAAGTAGCGGGGGGCTACAATGAGCAGTTCTTC. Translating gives CASSQVAGGYNEQFF.

In nucleotides, the CDR3 is TGTGCCAGCAGCATGGCCACCGGGACAGGGGGTTCACCCCTCCACTTT. As protein: CASSMATGTGGSPLHF. This rearrangement joins TRBV7-9 to TRBJ1-6, with TRBD1 identical over 11 bases. Germline-derived CDR1 and CDR2 are SEHNR and FQNEAQ (reference sequence). V shed 5 bases, J shed 9 bases, and the junction held 9 bases outside the gene matches. This CDR3 region has 16 residues.

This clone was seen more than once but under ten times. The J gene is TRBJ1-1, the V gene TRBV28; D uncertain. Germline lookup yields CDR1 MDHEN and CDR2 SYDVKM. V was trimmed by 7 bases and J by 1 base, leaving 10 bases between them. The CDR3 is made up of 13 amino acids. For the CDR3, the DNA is TGTGCCAGCATCTTAACAGAGAACACTGAAGCTTTCTTT. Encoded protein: CASILTENTEAFF.

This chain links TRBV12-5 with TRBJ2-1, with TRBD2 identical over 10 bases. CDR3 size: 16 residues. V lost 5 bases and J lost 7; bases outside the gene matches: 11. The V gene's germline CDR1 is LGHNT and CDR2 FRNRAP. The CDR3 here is CASGTTSGARLNEQFF. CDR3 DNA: TGTGCTAGTGGTACCACTAGCGGGGCCCGGCTTAATGAGCAGTTCTTC.

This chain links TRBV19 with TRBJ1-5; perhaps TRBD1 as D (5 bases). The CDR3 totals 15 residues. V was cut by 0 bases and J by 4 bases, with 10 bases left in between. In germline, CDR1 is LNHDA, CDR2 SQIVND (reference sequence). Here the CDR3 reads CASSIDSTGNQPQHF. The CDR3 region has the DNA TGTGCCAGTAGTATAGATAGTACAGGTAATCAGCCCCAGCATTTT.

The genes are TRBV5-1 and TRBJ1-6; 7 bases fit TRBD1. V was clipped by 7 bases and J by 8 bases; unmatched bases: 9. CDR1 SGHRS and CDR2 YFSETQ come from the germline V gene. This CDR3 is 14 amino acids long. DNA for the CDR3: TGCGCCAGCCGAATACAGGGGAATGATTCACCCCTCCACTTT. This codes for CASRIQGNDSPLHF.

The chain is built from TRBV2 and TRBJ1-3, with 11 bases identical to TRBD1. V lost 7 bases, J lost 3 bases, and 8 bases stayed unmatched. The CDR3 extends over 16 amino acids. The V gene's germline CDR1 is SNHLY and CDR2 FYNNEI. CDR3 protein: CASILGQGAFGNTIYF. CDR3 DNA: TGTGCCAGCATCCTCGGACAGGGGGCCTTTGGAAACACCATATATTTT. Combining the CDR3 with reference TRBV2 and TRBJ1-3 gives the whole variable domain EPEVTQTPSHQVTQMGQEVILRCVPISNHLYFYWYRQILGQKVEFLVSFYNNEISEKSEIFDDQFSVERPDGSNFTLKIRSTKLEDSAMYFCASILGQGAFGNTIYFGEGSWLTVV.

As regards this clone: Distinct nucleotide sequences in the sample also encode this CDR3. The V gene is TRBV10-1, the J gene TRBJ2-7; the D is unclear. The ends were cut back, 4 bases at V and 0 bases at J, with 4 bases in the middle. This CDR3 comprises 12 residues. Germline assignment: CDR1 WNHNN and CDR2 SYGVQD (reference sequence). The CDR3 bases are TGCGCCAGCAGTGCCAGCTCCTACGAGCAGTACTTC. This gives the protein CASSASSYEQYF.

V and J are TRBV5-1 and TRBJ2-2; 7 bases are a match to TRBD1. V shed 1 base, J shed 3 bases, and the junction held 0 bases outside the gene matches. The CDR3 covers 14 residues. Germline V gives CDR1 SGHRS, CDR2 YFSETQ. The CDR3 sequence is CASSLTGDTGELFF. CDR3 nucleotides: TGCGCCAGCAGCTTGACAGGGGACACCGGGGAGCTGTTTTTT.

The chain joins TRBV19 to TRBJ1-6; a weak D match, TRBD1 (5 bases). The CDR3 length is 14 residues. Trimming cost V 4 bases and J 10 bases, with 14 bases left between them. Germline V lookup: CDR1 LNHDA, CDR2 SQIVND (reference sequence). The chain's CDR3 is CASSSAGMSSPLHF. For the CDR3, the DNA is TGTGCCAGTAGTAGCGCAGGGATGTCCTCACCCCTCCACTTT.

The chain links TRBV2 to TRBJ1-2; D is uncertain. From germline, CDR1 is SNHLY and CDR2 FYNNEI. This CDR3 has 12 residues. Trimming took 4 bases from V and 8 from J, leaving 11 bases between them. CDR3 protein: CASSGQEGGYTF. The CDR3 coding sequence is TGTGCCAGCAGTGGTCAGGAGGGCGGCTACACCTTC.

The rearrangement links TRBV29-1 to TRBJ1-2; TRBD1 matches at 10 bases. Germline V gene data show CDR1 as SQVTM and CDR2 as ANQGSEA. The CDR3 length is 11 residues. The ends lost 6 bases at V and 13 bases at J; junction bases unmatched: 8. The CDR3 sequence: CSVGQGRSCTF. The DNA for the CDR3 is TGCAGCGTGGGACAGGGGAGGAGTTGCACCTTC.

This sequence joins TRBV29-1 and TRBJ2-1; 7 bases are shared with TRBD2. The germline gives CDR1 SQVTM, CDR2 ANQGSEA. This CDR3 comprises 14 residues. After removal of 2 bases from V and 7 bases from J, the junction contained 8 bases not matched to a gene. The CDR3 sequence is CSVESLAARNEQFF. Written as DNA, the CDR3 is TGCAGCGTTGAATCCCTAGCGGCTAGGAATGAGCAGTTCTTC.

The CDR3 loop reads CASSGGTGGRSYTF. Here the CDR3 DNA reads TGTGCCAGCAGTGGGGGGACAGGGGGAAGGAGCTACACCTTC. This chain links TRBV2 with TRBJ1-2; TRBD1 aligns across 11 bases. The CDR3 extends over 14 amino acids. After removal of 4 bases from V and 9 bases from J, the junction contained 7 bases not matched to a gene. From germline, CDR1 is SNHLY and CDR2 FYNNEI. The complete variable domain, with remaining parts taken from reference TRBV2 and TRBJ1-2, reads EPEVTQTPSHQVTQMGQEVILRCVPISNHLYFYWYRQILGQKVEFLVSFYNNEISEKSEIFDDQFSVERPDGSNFTLKIRSTKLEDSAMYFCASSGGTGGRSYTFGSGTRLTVV.

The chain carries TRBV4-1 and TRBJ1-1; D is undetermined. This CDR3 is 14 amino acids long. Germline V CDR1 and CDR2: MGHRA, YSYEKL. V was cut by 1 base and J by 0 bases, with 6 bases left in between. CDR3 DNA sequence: TGCGCCAGCAGCCAAGCACTCCTGAACACTGAAGCTTTCTTT. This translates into CASSQALLNTEAFF.

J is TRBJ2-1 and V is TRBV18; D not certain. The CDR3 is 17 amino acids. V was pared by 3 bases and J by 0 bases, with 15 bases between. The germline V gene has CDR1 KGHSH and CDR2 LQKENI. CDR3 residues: CASSPGSSFSSYNEQFF. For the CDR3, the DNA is TGTGCCAGCTCACCCGGGTCGTCGTTTAGCTCCTACAATGAGCAGTTCTTC.

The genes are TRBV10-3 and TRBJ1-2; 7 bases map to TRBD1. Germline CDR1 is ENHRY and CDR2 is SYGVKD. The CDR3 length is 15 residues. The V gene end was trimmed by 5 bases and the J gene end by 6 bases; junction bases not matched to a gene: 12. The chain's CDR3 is CAISSAFRDSDGYTF. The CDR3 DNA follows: TGTGCCATCAGTTCGGCCTTCCGGGACAGCGATGGCTACACCTTC.